The sequence of this TCR beta chain was determined in a study of cytomegalovirus exposure and HLA in healthy donors. This clone was counted a single time. What it recognizes is unknown. It was with 60 Vbeta and 13 Jbeta primers that the PCR ran. Profiled with immunoSEQ multiplex PCR; TCRdb holds only in-frame clones, not every one. The top ten clones hold 3.5% to 4% of a sample with 250,000 to 350,000 clones, 70% to 90% of them seen once. Study results and limitations: Highly shared sequence variants in one cluster were likely a sequencing artifact.

The source is a man aged 40-50 years in good health and CMV-seropositive. Sample: PBMCs.

CDR3 in amino acids: CASSSETLRGNEQFF. In DNA, the CDR3 is TGTGCCAGCAGCTCTGAGACCCTACGGGGCAATGAGCAGTTCTTC. V is TRBV7-2 and J is TRBJ2-1; D might be TRBD2 (5 bases). Germline V CDR1 and CDR2: SGHTA, FQGNSA. CDR3 length: 15 amino acids. The ends were cut back, 4 bases at V and 6 bases at J, with 16 bases in the middle.